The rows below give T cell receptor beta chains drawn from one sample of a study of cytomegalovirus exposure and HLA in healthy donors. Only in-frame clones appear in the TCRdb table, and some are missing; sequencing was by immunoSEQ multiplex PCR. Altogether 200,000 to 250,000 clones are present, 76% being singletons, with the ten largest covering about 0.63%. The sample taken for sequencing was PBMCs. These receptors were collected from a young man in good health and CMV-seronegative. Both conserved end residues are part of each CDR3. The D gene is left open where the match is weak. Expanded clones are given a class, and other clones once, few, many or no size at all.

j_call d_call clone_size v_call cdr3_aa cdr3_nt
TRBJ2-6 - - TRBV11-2 CASSLVPGSGANVLTF TGTGCCAGCAGCTTAGTTCCGGGCTCTGGGGCCAACGTCCTGACTTTC
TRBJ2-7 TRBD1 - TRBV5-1 CASSPTGTAYEQYF TGCGCCAGCAGCCCCACCGGGACAGCTTACGAGCAGTACTTC
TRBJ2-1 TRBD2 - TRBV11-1 CASSVTSGGYNEQFF TGTGCCAGCAGCGTCACTAGCGGGGGGTACAATGAGCAGTTCTTC
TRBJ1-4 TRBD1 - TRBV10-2 CASSESTGEEKLFF TGCGCCAGCAGTGAGTCGACAGGGGAAGAAAAACTGTTTTTT
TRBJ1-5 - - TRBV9 CASGGGNQPQHF TGTGCCAGCGGGGGGGGCAATCAGCCCCAGCATTTT
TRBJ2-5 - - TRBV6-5 CASSRTGTIQETQYF TGTGCCAGCAGTCGAACCGGGACAATCCAAGAGACCCAGTACTTC
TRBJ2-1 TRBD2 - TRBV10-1 CASSDSIAGEGGYNEQFF TGCGCCAGCAGTGATTCTATAGCGGGAGAAGGAGGCTACAATGAGCAGTTCTTC
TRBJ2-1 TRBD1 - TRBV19 CASSTGQGYEQFF TGTGCCAGTAGTACTGGACAGGGCTATGAGCAGTTCTTC
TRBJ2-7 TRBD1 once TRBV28 CASSPSGTGYYEQYF TGTGCCAGCAGTCCTTCCGGGACAGGCTACTACGAGCAGTACTTC
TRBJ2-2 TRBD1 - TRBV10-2 CASIVAGGTGELFF TGCGCCAGCATTGTAGCAGGGGGCACCGGGGAGCTGTTTTTT
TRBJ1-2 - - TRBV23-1 CASSQSSGPSLGEDYGYTF TGCGCCAGCAGTCAATCGTCAGGTCCCTCGTTAGGGGAGGACTATGGCTACACCTTC
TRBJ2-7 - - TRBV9 CASSSRGRRTYEQYF TGTGCCAGCAGTTCTCGTGGCCGCAGGACCTACGAGCAGTACTTC
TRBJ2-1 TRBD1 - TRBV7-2 CASSPDRGGFHEQFF TGTGCCAGCAGCCCAGACAGGGGAGGATTCCATGAGCAGTTCTTC
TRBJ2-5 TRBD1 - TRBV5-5 CASSPQTGKQETQYF TGTGCCAGCAGCCCCCAGACAGGGAAGCAAGAGACCCAGTACTTC
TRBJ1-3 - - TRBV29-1 CSVEGRLSNTIYF TGCAGCGTTGAGGGGCGGTTATCCAACACCATATATTTT
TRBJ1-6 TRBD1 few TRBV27 CASSSSTGGGSPLHF TGTGCCAGCAGTTCCTCGACAGGGGGCGGTTCACCCCTCCACTTT
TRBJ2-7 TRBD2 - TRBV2 CASSDPAGDSYEQYF TGTGCCAGCAGTGATCCAGCGGGAGACTCCTACGAGCAGTACTTC
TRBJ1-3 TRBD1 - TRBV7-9 CASSLAGTANTIYF TGTGCCAGCAGCTTAGCGGGGACAGCCAACACCATATATTTT
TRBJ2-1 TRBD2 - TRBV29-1 CSALSGSQIF TGCAGCGCCCTTAGCGGGAGCCAAATCTTC
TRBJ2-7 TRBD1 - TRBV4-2 CASSHTGQGYEQYF TGTGCCAGCAGCCATACAGGACAGGGATACGAGCAGTACTTC
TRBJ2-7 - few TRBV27 CASIGGSSYEQYF TGTGCCAGCATAGGCGGAAGCTCCTACGAGCAGTACTTC
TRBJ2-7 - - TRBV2 CASSDLVRKTAYEQYF TGTGCCAGCAGTGACTTAGTTCGCAAAACGGCCTACGAGCAGTACTTC
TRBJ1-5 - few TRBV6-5 CASRGGGRNQPQHF TGTGCCAGCAGGGGGGGAGGGCGCAATCAGCCCCAGCATTTT
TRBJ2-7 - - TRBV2 CASRPDGYYEQYF TGTGCCAGCAGACCAGACGGGTACTACGAGCAGTACTTC
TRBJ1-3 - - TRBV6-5 CASSYSRAGSGNTIYF TGTGCCAGCAGTTACTCGAGAGCTGGCTCTGGAAACACCATATATTTT
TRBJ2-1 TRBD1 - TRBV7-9 CASTFDRVTDEQFF TGTGCCAGCACCTTCGACAGGGTTACCGACGAGCAGTTCTTC
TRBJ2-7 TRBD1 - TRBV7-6 CASSLVSGDRGIYEQYF TGTGCCAGCAGCTTAGTCAGCGGGGACAGGGGGATTTACGAGCAGTACTTC
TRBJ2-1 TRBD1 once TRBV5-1 CASSIGQVYNEQFF TGCGCCAGCAGCATCGGACAGGTCTACAATGAGCAGTTCTTC
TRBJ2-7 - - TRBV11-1 CASSPAVSKKNQNSYEQYF TGTGCCAGCAGCCCTGCGGTCTCAAAAAAAAATCAAAACTCCTACGAGCAGTACTTC
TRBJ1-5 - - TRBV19 CASSIGRGQPQHF TGTGCCAGTAGTATTGGCAGGGGTCAGCCCCAGCATTTT
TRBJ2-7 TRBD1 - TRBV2 CASTGWDRASYEQYF TGTGCCAGCACTGGTTGGGACAGGGCATCCTACGAGCAGTACTTC
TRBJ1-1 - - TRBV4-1 CASSQARGGGHTEAFF TGCGCCAGCAGCCAAGCAAGGGGAGGGGGGCACACTGAAGCCTTCTTT
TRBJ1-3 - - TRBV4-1 CASSQDRLRGSTGNTIYF TGCGCCAGCAGCCAGGATCGGTTGCGGGGAAGTACTGGAAACACCATATATTTT
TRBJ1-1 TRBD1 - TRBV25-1 CASSPGTAKNTEAFF TGTGCCAGCAGCCCAGGGACAGCCAAGAACACTGAAGCTTTCTTT
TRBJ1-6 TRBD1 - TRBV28 CASSRDSYNSPLHF TGTGCCAGCAGCAGGGACAGCTATAATTCACCCCTCCACTTT
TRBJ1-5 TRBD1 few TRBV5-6 CASLQDRDLNQPQHF TGTGCCAGCCTCCAGGACAGGGACCTCAATCAGCCCCAGCATTTT
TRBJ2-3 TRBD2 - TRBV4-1 CASSPRLANTDTQYF TGCGCCAGCAGCCCCAGACTAGCTAACACAGATACGCAGTATTTT
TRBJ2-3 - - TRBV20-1 CSATTVDTQYF TGCAGTGCCACTACCGTGGATACGCAGTATTTT
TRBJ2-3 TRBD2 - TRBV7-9 CASSSLAGDADTQYF TGTGCCAGCAGCTCTTTGGCGGGAGATGCAGATACGCAGTATTTT
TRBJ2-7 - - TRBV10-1 CAGSIGGRSYEQYF TGCGCCGGATCGATAGGGGGACGCTCCTACGAGCAGTACTTC
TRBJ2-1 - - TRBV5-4 CASSYVQASYNEQFF TGTGCCAGCAGCTACGTACAGGCCTCCTACAATGAGCAGTTCTTC
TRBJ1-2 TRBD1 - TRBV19 CAGSTGAGVGYTF TGTGCCGGATCTACAGGGGCCGGGGTAGGCTACACCTTC
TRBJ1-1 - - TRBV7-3 CASSLLGNTEAFF TGTGCCAGCAGCTTACTAGGGAACACTGAAGCTTTCTTT
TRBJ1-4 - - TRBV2 CASSEAPGEKLFF TGTGCCAGCAGTGAAGCGCCGGGGGAAAAACTGTTTTTT
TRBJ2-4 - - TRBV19 CASSISGNLGKNIQYF TGTGCCAGTAGTATATCAGGGAACCTTGGCAAAAACATTCAGTACTTC
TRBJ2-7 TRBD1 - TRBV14 CATKTPGQLILPYEQYF TGTGCCACCAAAACCCCGGGACAGCTAATCCTTCCTTACGAGCAGTACTTC
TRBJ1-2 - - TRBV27 CASQDQGSRYGYTF TGTGCCAGCCAAGACCAGGGGAGTAGATATGGCTACACCTTC
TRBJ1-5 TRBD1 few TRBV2 CASSEVWDRFSNQPQHF TGTGCCAGCAGTGAAGTTTGGGACAGGTTTAGCAATCAGCCCCAGCATTTT
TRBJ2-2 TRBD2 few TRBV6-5 CASKRAGDTGELFF TGTGCCAGCAAGCGTGCGGGAGACACCGGGGAGCTGTTTTTT
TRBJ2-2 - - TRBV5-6 CASTYRAWNTGELFF TGTGCCAGCACCTACAGGGCCTGGAACACCGGGGAGCTGTTTTTT
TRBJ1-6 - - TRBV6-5 CASSYSSAGSPLHF TGTGCCAGCAGTTACTCCTCCGCAGGTTCACCCCTCCACTTT
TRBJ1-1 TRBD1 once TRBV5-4 CASSLVQGAGTEAFF TGTGCCAGCAGCTTGGTACAGGGGGCTGGGACTGAAGCTTTCTTT
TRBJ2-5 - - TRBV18 CASSPGSPRETQYF TGTGCCAGCTCACCAGGGAGCCCTCGAGAGACCCAGTACTTC
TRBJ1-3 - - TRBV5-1 CASSLGLGFSGNTIYF TGCGCCAGCAGCTTGGGTCTGGGCTTCTCTGGAAACACCATATATTTT
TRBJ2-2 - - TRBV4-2 CASSQVGQNNGELFF TGTGCCAGCAGCCAGGTAGGACAGAACAACGGGGAGCTGTTTTTT
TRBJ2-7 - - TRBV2 CASRGLTKGTSYEQYF TGTGCCAGCAGGGGACTGACTAAGGGTACCTCCTACGAGCAGTACTTC
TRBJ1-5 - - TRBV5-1 CASSLDGDSNQPQHF TGCGCCAGCAGCTTGGACGGAGATAGCAATCAGCCCCAGCATTTT